This T cell receptor (beta chain) was identified during a study of PD-1 blockade in classical Hodgkin lymphoma (TCRdb year 2020). Regarding the complete study: Nivolumab dosing was 3 mg/kg intravenously every 2 weeks, continuing until either disease progression or unacceptable toxicity. A peripheral blood immune signature of response to PD-1 blockade in classical Hodgkin lymphoma was defined using TCR beta sequencing and CyTOF.

Genomic DNA was extracted with the Qiagen DNeasy kit from unsorted PBMCs and from negatively selected CD4+ and CD8+ fractions. Amplification of TCR beta CDR3 regions was done by immunoSEQ multiplex PCR with primers that anneal to V and J segments. Amplification bias was minimized using a synthetic immune receptor repertoire, and residual bias was removed computationally after sequencing. As for how the authors treated the data: Custom Python scripts were used to quantify repertoire diversity as the Shannon entropy index. Unsorted, CD4+ and CD8+ repertoires were analyzed separately, except for combined analyses in which CD4+ and CD8+ sequences were merged in silico. A clone counted as expanded when the clone's frequency after treatment rose at least 2-fold relative to C1D1, and clones undetected at baseline were given a pseudocount of 0.5. Clones with 0 or 1 copy at C1D1 were classified as singleton clones, and clones with 2 or more copies were classified as non-singleton clones. By matching protein sequences in sorted samples from the same patient, clones expanded in unsorted samples were annotated as CD4+, CD8+ or unknown. Wilcoxon tests on paired samples were used to test changes in diversity from C1D1 to C4D1. TCRdb holds this immuneACCESS table with in-frame rearrangements only. Some clones are missing; in checked studies, unresolved V genes explain under half, and the rest has no known cause. V, J and clone size derive from that table, while D and trimming were established from the DNA sequence. The sample table lists 17,000 or so clones, roughly 85% of them with a count of one. The ten largest clonotypes hold approximately 13% of the sample.

Taken with the paper, the label for time point translates to: cycle 4 day 1 (C4D1), after less than 7 weeks of nivolumab. Every trial patient had relapsed after autologous stem cell transplantation, and cohorts A, B and C differed in prior brentuximab vedotin exposure. The trial cohort included 55 to 60 patients with relapsed/refractory classical Hodgkin lymphoma, and each patient had a best overall response of complete response, partial response or progressive disease. Trial patients were treated with single-agent nivolumab in the multi-cohort phase II CheckMate 205 trial. An independent review committee assessed best overall response by applying the 2007 International Working Group response criteria. Trial PBMCs were collected just before the start of nivolumab (C1D1) and during therapy at cycle 2 day 1 and cycle 4 day 1. Peripheral blood was collected in 8 mL Vacutainer Cell Preparation Tubes, from which PBMCs were isolated by centrifugation and then cryopreserved.

V lost 1 base and J lost 4 bases; the stretch between them is 10 bases long. From the germline V gene, CDR1 is SGHVS and CDR2 is FQNEAQ. CDR3 length: 15 amino acids, cysteine to phenylalanine. The sequence is cut down to CDR3 DNA, 45 bases in frame from base 1. Study-wide findings and limitations: The study covered only a single clinical trial cohort, and the causes of the repertoire differences, possibly disease activity or prior therapy, were still not defined. Baseline TCR diversity was reported to be lower in newly diagnosed patients than in healthy donors and to be lower still in relapsed/refractory patients. Trial patients achieving complete response had baseline diversity similar to newly diagnosed patients, whereas partial responders and progressors had significantly lower diversity. Lower diversity was seen in patients whose nivolumab began less than 1 year after ASCT, and these patients were left out of later analyses so that immune reconstitution would not confound the results. A significant rise by C4D1 was seen in CD4+ but not CD8+ TCR diversity (p=0.0027 vs p=0.16), with the rise being most apparent in complete responders (p=0.02).

With respect to this clone: Its specific antigen is unknown. Per-base qualities were not stored, and no clone one base away is much larger.

The starting material was peripheral blood mononuclear cells (PBMCs), obtained before the fourth cycle of nivolumab. The clonotype comes from a human donor with classical Hodgkin lymphoma. The sequence links TRBV7-8 to TRBJ1-4, with a weak D call of TRBD1 (6 bases match). CDR3 reads: CASSLGGQFNEKLFF. In nucleotide form, the sequence is TGTGCCAGCAGCTTAGGGGGGCAGTTTAATGAAAAACTGTTTTTT.